These T cell receptor beta chains were read from a single sample in a study of OX40 agonist ivuxolimab in advanced cancers. Measured with immunoSEQ multiplex PCR; TCRdb has only the in-frame clones, and not every one. The sample has tens of thousands of clones; 85% to 95% are singletons. The source material was CD4+ or CD8+ T cells sorted from blood, sampled in a trial of the OX40 agonist ivuxolimab. These receptors were obtained from an adult with an advanced solid tumor such as melanoma, head and neck, liver or kidney cancer. CDR3s include the opening cysteine and the closing phenylalanine or tryptophan. D genes are given only for firm matches. The size entry is marked missing in some rows and otherwise reads once, few, many or a size class.

TRBJ2-7	TRBV7-9	.	.	CASSLASAYEQYF	TGTGCCAGCAGCTTGGCTAGTGCTTACGAGCAGTACTTC
TRBJ2-1	TRBV5-1	.	.	CASSTETPEQFF	TGCGCCAGCAGCACCGAGACCCCAGAGCAGTTCTTC
TRBJ2-7	TRBV9	.	TRBD2	CASSGGTSPLYEQYF	TGTGCCAGCAGCGGCGGGACTAGCCCATTATACGAGCAGTACTTC
TRBJ2-1	TRBV4-3	.	.	CASSQDGSTYNEQFF	TGCGCCAGCAGCCAAGATGGCTCAACATACAATGAGCAGTTCTTC
TRBJ2-1	TRBV5-1	.	TRBD1	CASSFTGTGGNEQFF	TGCGCCAGCAGCTTTACCGGGACAGGGGGGAATGAGCAGTTCTTC
TRBJ2-5	TRBV9	.	.	CASSGGIGETQYF	TGTGCCAGCAGCGGGGGAATAGGAGAGACCCAGTACTTC
TRBJ2-7	TRBV19	.	.	CASSIQGDEQYF	TGTGCCAGTAGTATCCAGGGAGACGAGCAGTACTTC
TRBJ1-5	TRBV6-4	.	.	CASSEVGEGGNQPQHF	TGTGCCAGCAGTGAGGTCGGGGAAGGAGGCAATCAGCCCCAGCATTTT
TRBJ2-7	TRBV28	once	.	CASSYSGVSYEQYF	TGTGCCAGCAGTTACTCAGGGGTGTCTTACGAGCAGTACTTC
TRBJ2-7	TRBV7-6	.	.	CASSLVATDEQYF	TGTGCCAGCAGCTTAGTGGCCACGGACGAGCAGTACTTC
TRBJ1-1	TRBV21-1	.	.	CASIGMPTPQLNTEAFF	TGTGCCAGCATCGGGATGCCCACCCCACAGCTCAACACTGAAGCTTTCTTT
TRBJ1-1	TRBV9	.	TRBD1	CASSAGQGVGGTEAFF	TGTGCCAGCAGCGCCGGACAGGGGGTAGGAGGCACTGAAGCTTTCTTT
TRBJ2-2	TRBV4-1	once	.	CASSTSRNGELFF	TGCGCCAGCAGCACTTCTAGAAACGGGGAGCTGTTTTTT
TRBJ2-7	TRBV7-9	.	TRBD2	CASSLTSAYEQYF	TGTGCCAGCAGCCTGACTAGCGCCTACGAGCAGTACTTC
TRBJ2-7	TRBV28	.	TRBD2	CASSFRGLAGAGEQYF	TGTGCCAGCAGTTTCCGAGGACTAGCGGGAGCAGGGGAGCAGTACTTC
TRBJ1-5	TRBV2	.	.	CASSTSYSNQPQHF	TGTGCCAGCAGCACCTCCTATAGCAATCAGCCCCAGCATTTT
TRBJ2-5	TRBV6-6	.	.	CASSKTFGTDQETQYF	TGTGCCAGCAGTAAAACATTCGGGACGGACCAAGAGACCCAGTACTTC
TRBJ2-1	TRBV30	once	.	CAPEAGNNEQFF	TGTGCCCCGGAGGCAGGGAACAATGAGCAGTTCTTC
TRBJ2-7	TRBV27	.	.	CASSRAQGGYEQYF	TGTGCCAGCAGTCGAGCACAGGGAGGGTACGAGCAGTACTTC
TRBJ1-1	TRBV19	.	.	CASSWTGENTEAFF	TGTGCCAGTAGCTGGACGGGGGAGAACACTGAAGCTTTCTTT
TRBJ2-7	TRBV28	.	.	CASSLWDHILEQYF	TGTGCCAGCAGTTTATGGGACCATATTCTCGAGCAGTACTTC
TRBJ1-4	TRBV5-1	.	.	CASSLAPGDNEKLFF	TGCGCCAGCAGCTTGGCCCCAGGGGATAATGAAAAACTGTTTTTT
TRBJ2-1	TRBV29-1	.	.	CSVEIRIDNEQFF	TGCAGCGTTGAAATTCGGATCGACAATGAGCAGTTCTTC
TRBJ1-5	TRBV28	.	.	CASRARGGNQPQHF	TGTGCCAGCAGGGCCAGGGGAGGCAATCAGCCCCAGCATTTT
TRBJ2-1	TRBV11-2	.	.	CASREGGAGYNEQFF	TGTGCCAGCCGGGAAGGGGGAGCCGGCTACAATGAGCAGTTCTTC
TRBJ2-5	TRBV2	.	TRBD1	CASQGVEGLSSRTQYF	TGTGCCAGCCAGGGGGTAGAGGGGCTGAGCTCACGGACCCAGTACTTC
TRBJ2-1	TRBV4-3	.	.	CASSQGDEQFF	TGCGCCAGCAGCCAAGGGGATGAGCAGTTCTTC
TRBJ1-2	TRBV19	.	.	CASTPTLGDGYTF	TGTGCCAGTACCCCGACCCTAGGAGATGGCTACACCTTC
TRBJ2-7	TRBV7-9	.	.	CASSLTGPRSSYEQYF	TGTGCCAGCAGCTTAACGGGACCGAGGAGCTCCTACGAGCAGTACTTC
TRBJ1-2	TRBV5-1	.	.	CASSQETSVGGGYTF	TGCGCCAGCAGCCAAGAGACAAGTGTTGGTGGGGGCTACACCTTC
TRBJ2-3	TRBV29-1	.	.	CSVGTGGSTDTQYF	TGCAGCGTTGGTACGGGCGGGAGCACAGATACGCAGTATTTT
TRBJ1-1	TRBV30	.	.	CAWIGRTENTEAFF	TGTGCCTGGATCGGACGGACCGAGAACACTGAAGCTTTCTTT
TRBJ2-5	TRBV6-5	.	.	CASSYSRGAGSETQYF	TGTGCCAGCAGTTACTCGAGGGGGGCTGGGTCGGAGACCCAGTACTTC
TRBJ2-3	TRBV19	.	.	CASSTSRPGDTQYF	TGTGCCAGTAGTACCAGCAGACCAGGGGATACGCAGTATTTT
TRBJ2-7	TRBV10-2	.	.	CASMERYEQYF	TGCGCCAGCATGGAGAGGTACGAGCAGTACTTC
TRBJ1-2	TRBV10-3	.	TRBD1	CAISEGQGAGGYTF	TGTGCCATCAGTGAGGGACAGGGGGCTGGTGGCTACACCTTC
TRBJ2-7	TRBV5-8	.	.	CASRGYRGDGTYEQYF	TGTGCCAGCCGGGGCTACCGTGGCGACGGGACCTACGAGCAGTACTTC
TRBJ2-1	TRBV5-5	.	.	CASSFAEVRSYNEQFF	TGTGCCAGCAGCTTCGCTGAGGTGAGATCCTACAATGAGCAGTTCTTC
TRBJ2-2	TRBV5-8	.	.	CASSFLGLNTGELFF	TGTGCCAGCAGCTTCTTGGGGCTGAACACCGGGGAGCTGTTTTTT
TRBJ2-7	TRBV25-1	.	.	CASRDFTSYEQYF	TGTGCCAGCCGGGACTTTACCTCCTACGAGCAGTACTTC
TRBJ2-1	TRBV6-5	.	.	CASNRDTSYNEQFF	TGTGCCAGCAATCGGGACACCTCCTACAATGAGCAGTTCTTC
TRBJ2-1	TRBV27	.	.	CASSFRGEAGGQFF	TGTGCCAGCAGTTTCAGGGGGGAGGCAGGAGGCCAGTTCTTC
TRBJ2-1	TRBV28	.	TRBD1	CASSFRGQPNEQFF	TGTGCCAGCAGTTTCAGGGGGCAGCCCAATGAGCAGTTCTTC
TRBJ2-3	TRBV14	.	.	CASSQGGTLTDTQYF	TGTGCCAGCAGCCAAGGAGGGACTCTCACAGATACGCAGTATTTT
TRBJ2-1	TRBV12-2	.	.	CASRLIPALVDNYEQFF	TGTGCAAGTCGCTTAATCCCGGCCTTAGTAGATAACTATGAGCAGTTCTTC
TRBJ2-3	TRBV28	.	.	CASSFPTASTDTQYF	TGTGCCAGCAGTTTTCCGACAGCTAGCACAGATACGCAGTATTTT